These 13 T cell receptor beta chains originate from one sample sequenced in a study of CD8+ T cells in alopecia areata. Treatment indicated: oral pan-JAK inhibitor, 5-10 mg twice daily. Isolated RNA was reverse transcribed into cDNA used as the sequencing template. The method was immunoSEQ multiplex PCR; TCRdb's version includes in-frame clones alone and lacks a portion of them. The sample yields about 200,000 clones, under 40% seen once. This material consisted of CD4+ T cells sorted from blood, taken around week 34, from a patient treated with tofacitinib. These receptors all stem from a human donor with alopecia areata.

This clone was observed a few times. The chain has TRBV29-1 and TRBJ2-1; no firm D call. Germline V gene lookup returns CDR1 SQVTM and CDR2 ANQGSEA. V lost 4 bases, J lost 1 base, and 11 bases lay in between. This CDR3 is 14 amino acids long. CDR3 DNA: TGCAGCGTTGGCTCCAGGTTATCCTACAATGAGCAGTTCTTC. Encoded protein: CSVGSRLSYNEQFF.

A few counts support this clone. The chain is built from TRBV2 and TRBJ1-1; TRBD1 agrees at 8 bases. V lost 6 bases and J lost 2; bases outside the gene matches: 8. From germline, CDR1 is SNHLY and CDR2 FYNNEI. There are 15 residues in the CDR3. CDR3 sequence (DNA): TGTGCCAGCAGCCCGGGACAGGATTTAAACACTGAAGCTTTCTTT. Its translation is CASSPGQDLNTEAFF.

This chain connects TRBV6-5 to TRBJ1-5, with D hard to call. Germline assignment: CDR1 MNHEY and CDR2 SVGAGI. The CDR3 runs 11 residues. The V gene lost 8 bases and the J gene lost 4 bases, with 6 bases spanning the gap. The CDR3 sequence: CASGPNQPQHF. As DNA, the CDR3 is TGTGCCAGCGGACCGAATCAGCCCCAGCATTTT.

This clone has just a few counts. The chain has TRBV19 and TRBJ1-5, with no clear D. CDR1 LNHDA and CDR2 SQIVND come from the germline V gene (reference sequence). The CDR3 loop spans 13 amino acids. The CDR3 DNA sequence: TGTGGGTCAGCGCACAATAGCAATCAGCCCCAGCATTTT. This gives the protein CGSAHNSNQPQHF. Full variable domain (missing parts from reference TRBV19 and TRBJ1-5): DGGITQSPKYLFRKEGQNVTLSCEQNLNHDAMYWYRQDPGQGLRLIYYSQIVNDFQKGDIAEGYSVSREKKESFPLTVTSAQKNPTAFYLCGSAHNSNQPQHFGDGTRLSIL.

J is TRBJ2-3 and V is TRBV29-1; no definite D call. The CDR3 sequence is 12 residues long. Germline V CDR1 and CDR2: SQVTM, ANQGSEA. V lost 0 bases and J 4 bases, leaving 5 bases between the germline ends. CDR3 coding DNA: TGCAGCGTTGAAGAATCAGCAGATACGCAGTATTTT. Its protein is CSVEESADTQYF.

This clone appeared a single time. This chain connects TRBV2 to TRBJ1-1; D gene uncertain. Germline CDR1 and CDR2: SNHLY and FYNNEI. Trimming stripped 7 bases from V and 0 bases from J, with 15 bases between. CDR3 length: 15 residues. CDR3: CASIAEASMNTEAFF. CDR3 bases: TGTGCCAGCATAGCTGAAGCGTCCATGAACACTGAAGCTTTCTTT.

The rearrangement links TRBV6-5 to TRBJ1-2; 10 positions match TRBD1. V lost 1 base to trimming and J lost 7 bases; unmatched junction nucleotides: 0. CDR1 is MNHEY and CDR2 is SVGAGI in the germline V gene. This CDR3 is 13 amino acids long. The DNA for the CDR3 is TGTGCCAGCAGTTACTGGACAGGGGGTGGCTACACCTTC. It codes for CASSYWTGGGYTF.

Ten or more counts support this clone. The chain links TRBV10-3 to TRBJ2-3; 9 bases line up with TRBD1. From germline, CDR1 is ENHRY and CDR2 SYGVKD. The CDR3 has 14 amino acids. Trimming took 10 bases from V and 5 from J; bases not matched to a gene: 10. The CDR3 is CATRGGQGRDTQYF. The CDR3 coding sequence is TGTGCCACCAGGGGAGGACAGGGGAGAGATACGCAGTATTTT.

V and J are TRBV13 and TRBJ1-1; tentatively, D is TRBD1 (5 bases). Trimming pared 5 bases from V and 5 bases from J, leaving 12 bases between. The CDR3 loop spans 13 amino acids. Germline CDR1 and CDR2: PRHDT and FYEKMQ (reference sequence). As DNA, the CDR3 is TGTGCCAGCAGCCTACGTAAGGGGACTGAAGCTTTCTTT. Protein product: CASSLRKGTEAFF.

This clone has just a few counts. The chain joins TRBV29-1 to TRBJ2-2; D ambiguous. V dropped 7 bases and J dropped 1 base, with 13 bases sitting between them. Germline loops: CDR1 SQVTM, CDR2 ANQGSEA. The CDR3 consists of 14 residues. The CDR3 here is CSAVAQLNTGELFF. Written as DNA, the CDR3 is TGCAGCGCAGTGGCACAGTTGAACACCGGGGAGCTGTTTTTT.

The chain joins TRBV5-4 to TRBJ2-3, with 8 bases lining up with TRBD2. Per the germline V gene, CDR1 is SGHNT and CDR2 is YYREEE (reference sequence). The CDR3 extends over 14 amino acids. Trimming cost V 0 bases and J 5 bases; bases outside gene matches: 2. This CDR3 is CASSLAGGEDTQYF. The CDR3 DNA follows: TGTGCCAGCAGCTTGGCCGGGGGGGAAGATACGCAGTATTTT.

This clone was seen only a few times. The J gene is TRBJ1-1, the V gene TRBV29-1, with a weak D call TRBD1 (5 bases). Germline V gene lookup returns CDR1 SQVTM and CDR2 ANQGSEA. The V gene lost 4 bases and the J gene lost 3 bases, with 15 bases spanning the gap. This CDR3 is 14 amino acids long. CDR3 residues: CSVVPLREDTEAFF. The DNA for the CDR3 is TGCAGCGTTGTCCCTCTCAGGGAAGACACTGAAGCTTTCTTT.

This chain links TRBV5-1 with TRBJ2-1; 7 nucleotides line up with TRBD2. The germline V gene has CDR1 SGHRS and CDR2 YFSETQ. Unmatched junction bases numbered 6, after V lost 0 bases and J lost 3 bases. This CDR3 has 16 residues. The CDR3 DNA is TGCGCCAGCAGCTTGGAAGCGGCTAGCGGCTACAATGAGCAGTTCTTC. The encoded protein is CASSLEAASGYNEQFF.